A selection of T cell receptor beta chains follows, all from one sample in a study of cytomegalovirus exposure and HLA in healthy donors. Clones were sequenced by immunoSEQ multiplex PCR, and TCRdb holds only the in-frame ones, with some missing. This table has over 100,000 clones, approximately 80% appearing once. Sequencing was done on a sample of PBMCs. These receptors were collected from a male donor in good health and CMV-seropositive. Each CDR3 is given with its conserved first and last residue. The order of the fields is clone size, J gene, D gene, V gene, CDR3 length, CDR3 protein, CDR3 DNA. D genes are given only for firm matches. Size tells how often a clone was seen (once, few, many) or the class of an expanded clone, and some rows leave it out.

few,TRBJ2-1,NA,TRBV21-1,13,CASSRSPGNEQFF,TGTGCCAGCAGCCGGTCCCCTGGCAATGAGCAGTTCTTC
once,TRBJ1-1,NA,TRBV19,19,CASSSNRGAQMDINTEAFF,TGTGCCAGTAGTTCCAACCGGGGGGCGCAGATGGACATAAACACTGAAGCTTTCTTT
NA,TRBJ2-2,NA,TRBV2,14,CASSRDSYTGELFF,TGCGCCAGCAGTAGGGACTCCTACACCGGGGAGCTGTTTTTT
NA,TRBJ2-1,TRBD1,TRBV2,14,CASRRDRDYNEQFF,TGTGCCAGCAGGAGGGACAGGGATTACAATGAGCAGTTCTTC
NA,TRBJ1-6,TRBD1,TRBV7-6,15,CASSLLTGNNSPLHF,TGTGCCAGCAGCTTACTGACAGGGAACAATTCACCCCTCCACTTT
NA,TRBJ2-5,TRBD2,TRBV28,16,CASTLGTSGSAGEQYF,TGTGCCAGCACCCTAGGGACTAGCGGGTCGGCGGGGGAGCAGTACTTC
NA,TRBJ2-3,TRBD2,TRBV5-1,15,CASSLDGGASDTQYF,TGCGCCAGCAGCTTGGACGGGGGGGCCTCAGATACGCAGTATTTT
NA,TRBJ2-2,TRBD2,TRBV6-4,15,CASSLLGGDTGELFF,TGTGCCAGCAGTCTCCTCGGGGGGGACACCGGGGAGCTGTTTTTT
NA,TRBJ2-2,NA,TRBV5-1,13,CASSVLSAGELFF,TGCGCCAGCAGCGTCTTGAGCGCCGGGGAGCTGTTTTTT
NA,TRBJ1-1,NA,TRBV11-3,13,CASSQDSNTEAFF,TGTGCCAGCAGCCAGGACAGTAACACTGAAGCTTTCTTT
NA,TRBJ2-4,TRBD1,TRBV19,14,CASSRQGLGNSQYF,TGTGCCAGTAGCCGACAGGGGCTAGGGAACAGTCAGTACTTC
NA,TRBJ2-7,NA,TRBV4-1,15,CASSQDRQAPYEQYF,TGCGCCAGCAGCCAAGATCGTCAAGCCCCCTACGAGCAGTACTTC
few,TRBJ2-7,NA,TRBV2,13,CASKQEKGYEQYF,TGTGCCAGCAAACAGGAGAAAGGGTACGAGCAGTACTTC
NA,TRBJ2-5,NA,TRBV7-9,13,CASSRGPQETQYF,TGTGCCAGCAGTCGAGGTCCTCAAGAGACCCAGTACTTC
NA,TRBJ2-1,TRBD2,TRBV6-4,15,CASSDTAGGGNEQFF,TGTGCCAGCAGTGATACCGCGGGGGGTGGGAATGAGCAGTTCTTC
NA,TRBJ1-2,TRBD1,TRBV7-9,14,CASSLGQGLDGYTF,TGTGCCAGCAGCTTGGGACAGGGGTTGGATGGCTACACCTTC
NA,TRBJ1-1,TRBD1,TRBV5-5,15,CASSTTTGWGTEAFF,TGTGCCAGCAGCACCACGACAGGGTGGGGCACTGAAGCTTTCTTT
NA,TRBJ1-1,NA,TRBV19,15,CASSVKSQGGTEAFF,TGTGCCAGTAGTGTAAAATCCCAGGGTGGCACTGAAGCTTTCTTT
NA,TRBJ1-2,NA,TRBV14,14,CASSQDGGYQGYTF,TGTGCCAGCAGCCAAGACGGGGGGTATCAAGGCTACACCTTC
NA,TRBJ2-7,TRBD2,TRBV18,18,CASSPTSGRARSYDEQYF,TGTGCCAGCTCACCTACTAGCGGGAGGGCCCGGAGTTATGACGAGCAGTACTTC
NA,TRBJ2-3,TRBD1,TRBV4-1,15,CASSLPGTGADTQYF,TGCGCCAGCAGCTTACCCGGGACAGGGGCAGATACGCAGTATTTT
NA,TRBJ1-3,TRBD1,TRBV2,15,CASIVRDRAGNTIYF,TGTGCCAGCATTGTCCGGGACAGGGCTGGAAACACCATATATTTT
NA,TRBJ2-5,TRBD2,TRBV5-4,16,CASSRGRGANQETQYF,TGTGCCAGCAGCCGGGGGCGGGGGGCCAACCAAGAGACCCAGTACTTC
NA,TRBJ2-1,TRBD2,TRBV5-1,17,CASSLAPSSGSYNEQFF,TGCGCCAGCAGCTTGGCCCCCTCGAGCGGGAGTTACAATGAGCAGTTCTTC
NA,TRBJ2-2,TRBD2,TRBV13,15,CASRPSGRAFGELFF,TGTGCCAGCAGACCAAGCGGGAGGGCCTTCGGGGAGCTGTTTTTT
NA,TRBJ2-5,NA,TRBV7-6,14,CASSDHGSVWTQYF,TGTGCCAGCAGCGATCACGGGAGCGTGTGGACCCAGTACTTC
NA,TRBJ1-2,TRBD1,TRBV19,16,CASSMHDRGTNYGYTF,TGTGCCAGTAGTATGCACGACAGGGGAACTAACTATGGCTACACCTTC
NA,TRBJ2-1,NA,TRBV14,15,CASSQETGSSNEQFF,TGTGCCAGCAGCCAAGAAACCGGGAGTTCAAATGAGCAGTTCTTC